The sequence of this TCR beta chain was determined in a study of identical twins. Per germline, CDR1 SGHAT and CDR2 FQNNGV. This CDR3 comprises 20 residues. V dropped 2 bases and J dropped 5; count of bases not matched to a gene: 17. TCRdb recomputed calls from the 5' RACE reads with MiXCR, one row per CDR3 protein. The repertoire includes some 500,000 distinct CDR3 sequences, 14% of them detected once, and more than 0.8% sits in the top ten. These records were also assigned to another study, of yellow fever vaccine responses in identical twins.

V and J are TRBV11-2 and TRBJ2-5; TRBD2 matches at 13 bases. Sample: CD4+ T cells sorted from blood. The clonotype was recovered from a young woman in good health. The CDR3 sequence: CASSLTFGTLAGGVRETQYF. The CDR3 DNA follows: TGTGCCAGCAGCTTAACTTTTGGGACACTAGCGGGAGGGGTTCGGGAGACCCAGTACTTC.